The sample holds one count of the clone carrying this T cell receptor beta chain. The data are from a study of blood T cell repertoires in COVID-19. The repertoire was sequenced with immunoSEQ multiplex PCR; TCRdb's copy has only in-frame clones and lacks some. Counted here are around 60,000 clones, around 83% occurring once; the ten biggest clones make up approximately 20%. This clonotype was obtained from a man aged 30-40 years with COVID-19, enrolled during active disease. The sequencing sample was made of peripheral blood.

CDR3 coding DNA: TGCGCCAGCAGCCGGTCGGGGGTGGAAGAGCAGTACTTC. Its translation: CASSRSGVEEQYF. The chain has TRBV4-1 and TRBJ2-7; tentatively, D is TRBD2 (6 bases). V lost 4 bases to trimming and J lost 7 bases, with 14 bases between them. Per the germline V gene, CDR1 is MGHRA and CDR2 is YSYEKL. The CDR3 is 13 residues long.